These 14 T cell receptor beta chains share one sample of origin, sequenced in a study of T-cell memory formation after mild COVID-19. TCRdb independently ran MiXCR on the 5' RACE reads; one entry per CDR3 protein. Counted here are around 120,000 distinct CDR3 sequences, roughly 15% occurring once; the ten biggest clones make up around 14%. Source material: PBMCs or a T cell subset sorted from them (not recorded which). Receptors originate from an adult woman who had mild COVID-19 (a few samples of this study predate the infection). Cell type and time point are not known.

This chain links TRBV7-6 with TRBJ2-7; TRBD1 might be the D (5 bases). Looked up from germline, CDR1 is SGHVS and CDR2 is FNYEAQ. The CDR3 consists of 15 residues. Trimming took off 1 base at V and 1 base at J, with 11 bases between the two ends. The CDR3 sequence: CASSLERGGSYEQYF. CDR3 bases: TGTGCCAGCAGCTTAGAAAGGGGTGGGTCCTACGAGCAGTACTTC.

The chain uses TRBV20-1 and TRBJ2-5; 13 nucleotides agree with TRBD2. The CDR3 loop spans 15 amino acids. Germline V gene lookup returns CDR1 DFQATT and CDR2 SNEGSKA (reference sequence). The V and J ends lost 6 bases and 4 bases, in that order; junction bases with no gene match: 8. The CDR3 is CSAPTSGRARETQYF. CDR3 nucleotides: TGCAGTGCCCCCACTAGCGGGAGGGCAAGAGAGACCCAGTACTTC.

For this clonotype: This may come from a read error, since a much larger clone is one base off. The chain links TRBV7-7 to TRBJ2-4, with 7 positions matching TRBD2. This CDR3 spans 15 amino acids. Germline assignment: CDR1 SSHAT and CDR2 FNYEAQ (reference sequence). The CDR3 coding sequence is TGTGCTAGCAGCCTCGGGCAGGCGGAGCGGGGCATTCAGTACTTC. It is translated as CASSLGQAERGIQYF. The variable domain in full, with the rest retrieved from reference TRBV7-7 and TRBJ2-4, is GAGVSQSPRYKVTKRGQDVTLRCDPISSHATLYWYQQALGQGPEFLTYFNYEAQPDKSGLPSDRFSAERPEGSISTLTIQRTEQRDSAMYRCASSLGQAERGIQYFGAGTRLSVL.

The V call is TRBV20-1, the J call TRBJ2-7, with 7 bases aligning to TRBD2. This CDR3 region has 17 residues. Losses at the gene ends were 0 bases for V and 4 bases for J; bases not matched to a gene: 15. The germline V gene encodes CDR1 DFQATT and CDR2 SNEGSKA (reference sequence). CDR3 sequence reads: CSAREGRGVMLRYEQYF. CDR3 nucleotide sequence: TGCAGTGCTAGAGAGGGACGGGGGGTTATGCTCAGGTACGAGCAGTACTTC.

CDR3 amino acids: CASSQSGPPTEAFF. The CDR3 bases are TGTGCCAGCAGCCAATCAGGCCCCCCCACTGAAGCTTTCTTT. The rearrangement links TRBV16 to TRBJ1-1; D is unresolved. Trimming left V 0 bases short and J 4 bases short, with 9 bases between. The CDR3 has 14 amino acids. Germline CDR1 is KGHSY and CDR2 is FQNENV.

This clonotype has just a few counts. The rearrangement links TRBV24-1 to TRBJ2-5; D gene ambiguous. CDR3 size: 15 residues. CDR1 KGHDR and CDR2 SFDVKD come from the germline V gene. V lost 3 bases and J 4 bases, leaving 14 bases between the germline ends. The CDR3 protein is CATSDRALEVETQYF. CDR3 nucleotides: TGTGCCACCAGTGATCGCGCGTTAGAGGTAGAGACCCAGTACTTC.

This clonotype was counted only a few times. The CDR3 region has the DNA TGTGCCAGCAGCTCCCTCCGGGACAGGCCCTACGAGCAGTACTTC. Amino acid sequence: CASSSLRDRPYEQYF. V and J are TRBV11-2 and TRBJ2-7; the match to TRBD1 covers 8 bases. The CDR3 is made up of 15 amino acids. Germline V gene data show CDR1 as SGHAT and CDR2 as FQNNGV. V lost 4 bases and J lost 2; bases outside the gene matches: 7.

This chain connects TRBV6-5 to TRBJ2-3, with 8 bases matching TRBD2. V lost 1 base to trimming and J lost 4 bases; unmatched junction nucleotides: 4. The CDR3 is 15 amino acids. From germline, CDR1 is MNHEY and CDR2 SVGAGI. The CDR3 nucleotides are TGTGCCAGCAGTTACTTTACGGGGGGGGCAGATACGCAGTATTTT. Protein: CASSYFTGGADTQYF.

The genes are TRBV29-1 and TRBJ2-1; D is undetermined. V was shortened by 7 bases and J by 0 bases, with 10 bases between the two germline ends. The CDR3 has 13 residues. Germline CDR1 is SQVTM and CDR2 is ANQGSEA. CDR3 nucleotides: TGCAGCGAGAGAGGCAGCTCCTACAATGAGCAGTTCTTC. Residues: CSERGSSYNEQFF.

This clonotype was seen more than once but under ten times. The chain joins TRBV6-6 to TRBJ1-5, with a weak D call TRBD1 (6 bases). Trimming took off 6 bases at V and 0 bases at J, with 12 bases between the two ends. CDR1 and CDR2 from the germline V gene are MNHNY and SVGAGI (reference sequence). CDR3 length: 15 amino acids. CDR3 coding DNA: TGTGCCAGCAGAAAACAGGGAGATAGCAATCAGCCCCAGCATTTT. It codes for CASRKQGDSNQPQHF.

This clonotype was observed at least ten times. J is TRBJ2-2 and V is TRBV12-3 or TRBV12-4; D might be TRBD1 (6 bases). V shed 7 bases and J shed 7 bases, with 25 bases lying between them. CDR3 length: 17 amino acids. This CDR3 reads CASTDPPPQGLIGELFF. CDR3 bases: TGTGCCAGCACCGATCCTCCCCCACAGGGTCTGATCGGGGAGCTGTTTTTT.

This clonotype showed up just a few times. V and J are TRBV7-2 and TRBJ2-7; no definite D call. The CDR3 loop spans 14 amino acids. Germline V lookup: CDR1 SGHTA, CDR2 FQGNSA. Trimming cost V 5 bases and J 0 bases, with 11 bases left between them. CDR3 bases: TGTGCCAGCAGCCCCACGGCTGACTCCTACGAGCAGTACTTC. Its protein is CASSPTADSYEQYF.

The chain recombines TRBV7-2 with TRBJ2-3; TRBD2 matches 13 bases. This CDR3 has 16 amino acids. Trimming removed 1 base from V and 9 bases from J; junction bases left unmatched: 7. Per germline, CDR1 SGHTA and CDR2 FQGNSA. CDR3 residues: CASSLGLAGGRETQYF. As DNA, the CDR3 is TGTGCCAGCAGCTTAGGACTAGCGGGAGGTCGGGAAACGCAGTATTTT.

This clonotype was detected ten times or more. The rearrangement uses TRBV9 and TRBJ2-7; D is possibly TRBD1 (6 bases). The germline V gene has CDR1 SGDLS and CDR2 YYNGEE. The V end was cut by 7 bases, the J end by 7 bases, with 15 bases between. This CDR3 is 12 amino acids long. The CDR3 nucleotides read TGTGCCAGCTCAGGGGACGATTGGGAGCAGTACTTC. This codes for CASSGDDWEQYF. Drawing the rest from reference TRBV9 and TRBJ2-7, the complete variable domain is DSGVTQTPKHLITATGQRVTLRCSPRSGDLSVYWYQQSLDQGLQFLIQYYNGEERAKGNILERFSAQQFPDLHSELNLSSLELGDSALYFCASSGDDWEQYFGPGTRLTVT.